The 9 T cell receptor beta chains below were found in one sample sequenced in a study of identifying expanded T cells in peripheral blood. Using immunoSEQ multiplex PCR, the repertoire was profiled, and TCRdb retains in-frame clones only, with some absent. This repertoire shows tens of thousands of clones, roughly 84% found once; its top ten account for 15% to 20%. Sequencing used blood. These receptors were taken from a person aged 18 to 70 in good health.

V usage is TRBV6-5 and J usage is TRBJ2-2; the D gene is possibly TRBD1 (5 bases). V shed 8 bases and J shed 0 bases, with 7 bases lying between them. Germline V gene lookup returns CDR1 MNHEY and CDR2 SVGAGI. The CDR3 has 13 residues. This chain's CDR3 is CASGHPNTGELFF. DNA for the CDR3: TGTGCCAGCGGACACCCGAACACCGGGGAGCTGTTTTTT.

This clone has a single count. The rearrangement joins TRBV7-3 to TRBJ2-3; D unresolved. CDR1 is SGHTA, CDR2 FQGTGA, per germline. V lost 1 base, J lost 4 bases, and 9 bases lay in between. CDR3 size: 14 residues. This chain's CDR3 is CASSLRNSADTQYF. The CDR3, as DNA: TGTGCCAGCAGCTTAAGGAACAGCGCAGATACGCAGTATTTT.

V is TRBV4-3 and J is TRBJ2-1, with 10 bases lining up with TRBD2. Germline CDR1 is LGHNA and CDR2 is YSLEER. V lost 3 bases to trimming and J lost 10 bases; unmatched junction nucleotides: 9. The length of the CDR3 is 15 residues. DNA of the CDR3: TGCGCCAGCAGCCAGAGACGAGGACTAGCGGAGGAGCAGTTCTTC. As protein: CASSQRRGLAEEQFF.

CDR3 bases: TGCGCCAGCAGCTTGGAGGCCGGGTTGGGCTCCTACAATGAGCAGTTCTTC. Its translation: CASSLEAGLGSYNEQFF. The gene calls are TRBV5-1 and TRBJ2-1; D not certain. The length of the CDR3 is 17 residues. Germline CDR1 is SGHRS and CDR2 is YFSETQ. V was clipped by 0 bases and J by 0 bases, with 13 bases between them.

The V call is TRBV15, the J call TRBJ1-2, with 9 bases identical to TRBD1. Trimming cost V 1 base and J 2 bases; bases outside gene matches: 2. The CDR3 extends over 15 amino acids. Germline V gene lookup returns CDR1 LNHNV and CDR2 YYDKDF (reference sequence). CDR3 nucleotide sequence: TGTGCCACCAGCAGAGCCGGGACAGGGAACTATGGCTACACCTTC. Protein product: CATSRAGTGNYGYTF.

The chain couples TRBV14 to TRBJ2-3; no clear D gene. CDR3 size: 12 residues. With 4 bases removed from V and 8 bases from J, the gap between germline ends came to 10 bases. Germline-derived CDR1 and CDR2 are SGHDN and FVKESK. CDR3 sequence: CASSLKGVTQYF. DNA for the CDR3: TGTGCCAGCAGCCTCAAGGGTGTTACGCAGTATTTT.

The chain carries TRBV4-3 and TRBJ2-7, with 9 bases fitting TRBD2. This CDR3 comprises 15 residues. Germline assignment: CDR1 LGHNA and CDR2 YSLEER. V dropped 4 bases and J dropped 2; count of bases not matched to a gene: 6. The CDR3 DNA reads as TGCGCCAGCAGCCGGGAGCGGGAGGCCACCTACGAGCAGTACTTC. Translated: CASSREREATYEQYF.

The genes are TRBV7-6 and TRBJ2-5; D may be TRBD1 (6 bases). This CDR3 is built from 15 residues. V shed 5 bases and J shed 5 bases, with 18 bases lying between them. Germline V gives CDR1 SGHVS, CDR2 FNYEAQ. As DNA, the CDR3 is TGTGCCAGCAGCCCGAGGGACATGTCTCAGGAGACCCAGTACTTC. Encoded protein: CASSPRDMSQETQYF.

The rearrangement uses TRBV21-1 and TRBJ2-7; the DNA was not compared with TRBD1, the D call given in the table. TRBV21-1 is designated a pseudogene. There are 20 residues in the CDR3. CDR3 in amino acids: CASSKAGETGNVEILYEQYF. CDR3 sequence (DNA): TGTGCCAGCAGCAAAGCGGGGGAGACAGGGAATGTGGAAATCCTCTACGAGCAGTACTTC.